Listed below are T cell receptor beta chains from one sample, sequenced in a study of blood T cell repertoires in COVID-19. Sequencing used immunoSEQ multiplex PCR; TCRdb keeps in-frame clones, though not all of them. The sample carries 180,000 or so clones, around nine tenths recorded once. The source material was peripheral blood. These receptors were collected from a young man with active or convalescent COVID-19. Both conserved end residues are part of each CDR3. D genes are given only for firm matches. Clone sizes are given selectively: once, few, many, or a class where the clone is expanded.

v_call: TRBV6-5; j_call: TRBJ2-7; d_call: TRBD2; clone_size: -; cdr3_aa: CASSRTSGILYEQYF; cdr3_nt: TGTGCCAGCAGTAGGACTAGCGGGATTCTTTACGAGCAGTACTTC
v_call: TRBV9; j_call: TRBJ1-1; d_call: -; clone_size: -; cdr3_aa: CASSETGTTLNTEAFF; cdr3_nt: TGTGCCAGCAGCGAGACCGGGACAACCTTGAACACTGAAGCTTTCTTT
v_call: TRBV3-1/TRBV3-2; j_call: TRBJ2-2; d_call: TRBD2; clone_size: -; cdr3_aa: CASSLSGGGPGELFF; cdr3_nt: TGTGCCAGCAGCCTTAGCGGGGGTGGGCCCGGGGAGCTGTTTTTT
v_call: TRBV9; j_call: TRBJ2-1; d_call: TRBD2; clone_size: -; cdr3_aa: CASSVAHREVQFF; cdr3_nt: TGTGCCAGCAGCGTAGCTCATCGGGAGGTGCAGTTCTTC
v_call: TRBV2; j_call: TRBJ2-7; d_call: -; clone_size: few; cdr3_aa: CASSPRGAPLEQYF; cdr3_nt: TGTGCCAGCAGCCCCAGGGGCGCCCCCCTCGAGCAGTACTTC
v_call: TRBV5-8; j_call: TRBJ1-1; d_call: -; clone_size: -; cdr3_aa: CASSLSTENTEAFF; cdr3_nt: TGTGCCAGCAGCTTGTCTACAGAGAACACTGAAGCTTTCTTT
v_call: TRBV12-5; j_call: TRBJ2-1; d_call: -; clone_size: -; cdr3_aa: CASGSRNGLFNEQFF; cdr3_nt: TGTGCTAGTGGTTCACGAAATGGACTCTTCAATGAGCAGTTCTTC
v_call: TRBV14; j_call: TRBJ1-1; d_call: TRBD1; clone_size: -; cdr3_aa: CASSQWSDRGTAFF; cdr3_nt: TGTGCCAGCAGCCAATGGTCGGACAGGGGGACAGCTTTCTTT
v_call: TRBV27; j_call: TRBJ1-2; d_call: TRBD1; clone_size: -; cdr3_aa: CASSLRTGGNYGYTF; cdr3_nt: TGTGCCAGCAGTTTGAGGACAGGGGGCAACTATGGCTACACCTTC
v_call: TRBV5-8; j_call: TRBJ1-2; d_call: -; clone_size: -; cdr3_aa: CASSLRGRAFSYTF; cdr3_nt: TGTGCCAGCAGCCTTCGTGGCAGGGCGTTTAGTTACACCTTC
v_call: TRBV15; j_call: TRBJ2-5; d_call: TRBD2; clone_size: -; cdr3_aa: CATSRRLAGSYRETQYF; cdr3_nt: TGTGCCACCAGCAGGAGACTAGCGGGGAGCTACCGGGAGACCCAGTACTTC
v_call: TRBV7-2; j_call: TRBJ2-4; d_call: TRBD2; clone_size: -; cdr3_aa: CASSLATSVAKNIQYF; cdr3_nt: TGTGCCAGCAGCTTAGCGACTAGCGTAGCCAAAAACATTCAGTACTTC
v_call: TRBV18; j_call: TRBJ2-2; d_call: TRBD2; clone_size: once; cdr3_aa: CASSESGLDITGELFF; cdr3_nt: TGTGCCAGCTCCGAATCGGGACTAGATATCACCGGGGAGCTGTTTTTT
v_call: TRBV7-9; j_call: TRBJ2-1; d_call: TRBD1; clone_size: -; cdr3_aa: CASSLVNRGRRNEQFF; cdr3_nt: TGTGCCAGCAGCTTGGTAAACAGGGGGCGTCGGAATGAGCAGTTCTTC
v_call: TRBV6-1; j_call: TRBJ2-7; d_call: -; clone_size: -; cdr3_aa: CASSDIPGSSYEQYF; cdr3_nt: TGTGCCAGCAGTGACATTCCCGGGAGCTCCTACGAGCAGTACTTC
v_call: TRBV7-9; j_call: TRBJ1-1; d_call: -; clone_size: once; cdr3_aa: CASSLSRGTEAFF; cdr3_nt: TGTGCCAGCAGCTTATCACGAGGCACTGAAGCTTTCTTT
v_call: TRBV5-1; j_call: TRBJ2-3; d_call: TRBD2; clone_size: -; cdr3_aa: CASSSAIPSSGRTDTQYF; cdr3_nt: TGCGCCAGCAGCTCCGCGATCCCTTCCAGCGGGAGAACAGATACGCAGTATTTT
v_call: TRBV5-4; j_call: TRBJ2-4; d_call: -; clone_size: -; cdr3_aa: CASSLVGGAKNIQYF; cdr3_nt: TGTGCCAGCAGCTTGGTTGGGGGCGCCAAAAACATTCAGTACTTC
v_call: TRBV5-8; j_call: TRBJ2-7; d_call: TRBD2; clone_size: -; cdr3_aa: CASSILLAGVTYEQYF; cdr3_nt: TGTGCCAGCAGCATCCTACTAGCGGGAGTTACCTACGAGCAGTACTTC
v_call: TRBV5-1; j_call: TRBJ2-7; d_call: TRBD1; clone_size: -; cdr3_aa: CASSLQGQGVQWYF; cdr3_nt: TGCGCCAGCAGCTTGCAGGGACAGGGTGTTCAGTGGTACTTC
v_call: TRBV19; j_call: TRBJ1-3; d_call: -; clone_size: -; cdr3_aa: CATRPTGVGNTIYF; cdr3_nt: TGTGCCACCCGCCCTACAGGAGTTGGAAACACCATATATTTT